Following are 30 T cell receptor beta chains from one sample sequenced in a study of blood T cell repertoires in COVID-19. Only in-frame clones appear in the TCRdb table, and some are missing; sequencing was by immunoSEQ multiplex PCR. The sample holds approximately 120,000 clones, 70% to 90% seen once. Source material: peripheral blood. Receptor source: a woman aged 60-75 years with acute or convalescent COVID-19.

The rearrangement links TRBV7-8 to TRBJ2-3; weak D call: TRBD2 (6 bases). Trimming took 1 base from V and 2 from J, leaving 10 bases between them. Looked up from germline, CDR1 is SGHVS and CDR2 is FQNEAQ. The CDR3 consists of 15 residues. The CDR3 loop is CASSLVSGPTDTQYF. CDR3 coding DNA: TGTGCCAGCAGCTTAGTCAGCGGGCCCACAGATACGCAGTATTTT.

The chain uses TRBV11-2 and TRBJ2-1; a possible D gene is TRBD1 (6 bases). V lost 6 bases and J 5 bases, leaving 8 bases between the germline ends. Per the germline V gene, CDR1 is SGHAT and CDR2 is FQNNGV. This CDR3 region has 12 residues. Here the CDR3 DNA reads TGTGCCAGCAGGGGGGCAGACAATGAGCAGTTCTTC. It translates to CASRGADNEQFF.

This chain uses TRBV3-1 (or the pseudogene TRBV3-2) with TRBJ2-1; D not resolved. The V gene lost 1 base and the J gene lost 10 bases, with 11 bases spanning the gap. This CDR3 contains 13 residues. Germline V gene data show CDR1 as LGHDT and CDR2 as YNNKEL (reference sequence). The CDR3 nucleotides are TGTGCCAGCAGCCAAGTTTCTCACGGGGAGCAGTTCTTC. It yields the protein CASSQVSHGEQFF.

The chain carries TRBV24-1 and TRBJ2-5; no definite D call. The V gene lost 1 base and the J gene lost 4 bases, with 3 bases spanning the gap. CDR1 is KGHDR and CDR2 is SFDVKD in the germline V gene. The length of the CDR3 is 12 residues. Here the CDR3 reads CATSDFIETQYF. As DNA, the CDR3 is TGTGCCACCAGTGATTTCATAGAGACCCAGTACTTC.

This chain uses TRBV6-5 with TRBJ1-2, with 8 bases identical to TRBD1. Germline V CDR1 and CDR2: MNHEY, SVGAGI. V lost 0 bases and J lost 5; bases outside the gene matches: 5. There are 15 residues in the CDR3. Here the CDR3 reads CASSYSFGTGYGYTF. The CDR3 DNA reads as TGTGCCAGCAGTTACTCGTTCGGGACAGGATATGGCTACACCTTC.

The chain carries TRBV11-2 and TRBJ2-1, with TRBD2 as a possible D gene (5 bases). Germline assignment: CDR1 SGHAT and CDR2 FQNNGV. Trimming shortened V by 1 base and J by 9 bases, and 19 bases separated the two germline ends. This CDR3 region has 16 residues. In nucleotides, the CDR3 is TGTGCCAGCAGCTTAGTATTAGGGCTAGCTGACGGTGAGCAGTTCTTC. Its protein is CASSLVLGLADGEQFF. The variable domain in full, with the rest retrieved from reference TRBV11-2 and TRBJ2-1, is EAGVAQSPRYKIIEKRQSVAFWCNPISGHATLYWYQQILGQGPKLLIQFQNNGVVDDSQLPKDRFSAERLKGVDSTLKIQPAKLEDSAVYLCASSLVLGLADGEQFFGPGTRLTVL.

The chain couples TRBV18 to TRBJ2-1, with TRBD1 matching 7 bases. This CDR3 is built from 15 residues. The V gene end was trimmed by 8 bases and the J gene end by 4 bases; junction bases not matched to a gene: 11. Germline lookup yields CDR1 KGHSH and CDR2 LQKENI. The CDR3 nucleotides read TGTGCCAGCACCGGGACAGCTGGGCGGTACAATGAGCAGTTCTTC. Protein: CASTGTAGRYNEQFF.

The chain uses TRBV13 and TRBJ2-3, with 12 bases aligning to TRBD2. V gave up 8 bases and J gave up 1 base; unmatched junction bases: 10. The germline CDR1 and CDR2 sequences are PRHDT and FYEKMQ (reference sequence). The CDR3 extends over 17 amino acids. The chain's CDR3 is CASFQKGTSGRTDTQYF. The CDR3 DNA sequence: TGTGCCAGCTTTCAGAAAGGGACTAGCGGGCGCACAGATACGCAGTATTTT.

The J gene is TRBJ2-3, the V gene TRBV9; 10 nucleotides match TRBD2. The CDR3 consists of 20 residues. CDR1 is SGDLS and CDR2 is YYNGEE in the germline V gene. V shed 0 bases, J shed 0 bases, and the junction held 13 bases outside the gene matches. The CDR3 DNA reads as TGTGCCAGCAGCGTAGAAACCCGGGCTAGCGGGGGCCTTAGCACAGATACGCAGTATTTT. Its protein product is CASSVETRASGGLSTDTQYF.

The sample holds a few counts of this clone. This chain connects TRBV24-1 to TRBJ2-3; no reliable D call. The V end lost 4 bases, the J end lost 6 bases, and 10 bases lay between the germline ends. The CDR3 has 13 residues. Germline CDR1 reads KGHDR; CDR2 reads SFDVKD. The CDR3 loop reads CATSDSVVDTQYF. For the CDR3, the DNA is TGTGCCACCAGTGACTCCGTCGTGGATACGCAGTATTTT.

This clone occurred once. The gene calls are TRBV27 and TRBJ2-1; TRBD1 might be the D (6 bases). V lost 6 bases, J lost 8 bases, and 11 bases lay in between. The CDR3 is 12 residues long. Germline V gene data show CDR1 as MNHEY and CDR2 as SMNVEV (reference sequence). The CDR3 region is CASRTGIYEQFF. CDR3 in DNA: TGTGCCAGCAGGACAGGAATATATGAGCAGTTCTTC.

This sequence joins TRBV18 and TRBJ1-5; 7 nucleotides align to TRBD1. Germline V CDR1 and CDR2: KGHSH, LQKENI. This CDR3 is 15 amino acids long. V lost 4 bases, J lost 0 bases, and 3 bases stayed unmatched. The CDR3 nucleotides are TGTGCCAGCTCACAGGGACAGCCTAGCAATCAGCCCCAGCATTTT. This codes for CASSQGQPSNQPQHF. Looking up the rest from reference TRBV18 and TRBJ1-5 gives the full variable domain: NAGVMQNPRHLVRRRGQEARLRCSPMKGHSHVYWYRQLPEEGLKFMVYLQKENIIDESGMPKERFSAEFPKEGPSILRIQQVVRGDSAAYFCASSQGQPSNQPQHFGDGTRLSIL.

This clone was counted between two and nine times. The chain joins TRBV27 to TRBJ2-2; 13 positions match TRBD2. CDR3 size: 18 residues. After removal of 5 bases from V and 5 bases from J, the junction contained 11 bases not matched to a gene. In germline, CDR1 is MNHEY, CDR2 SMNVEV (reference sequence). For the CDR3, the DNA is TGTGCCAGCAGTAACCCAGGACTAGCGGGAGTAAATACCGGGGAGCTGTTTTTT. It specifies CASSNPGLAGVNTGELFF.

V and J are TRBV18 and TRBJ2-3; tentatively, D is TRBD1 (5 bases). In germline, CDR1 is KGHSH, CDR2 LQKENI. The germline V and J ends were trimmed by 1 base and 5 bases, with 13 bases remaining between them. The CDR3 is made up of 15 amino acids. This CDR3 reads CASSPQGTQGDTQYF. Here the CDR3 DNA reads TGTGCCAGCTCACCACAGGGCACCCAGGGAGATACGCAGTATTTT. Using reference TRBV18 and TRBJ2-3 for the parts outside the CDR3, the full variable domain is NAGVMQNPRHLVRRRGQEARLRCSPMKGHSHVYWYRQLPEEGLKFMVYLQKENIIDESGMPKERFSAEFPKEGPSILRIQQVVRGDSAAYFCASSPQGTQGDTQYFGPGTRLTVL.

The chain joins TRBV30 to TRBJ2-2; 7 nucleotides match TRBD1. Losses at the gene ends were 3 bases for V and 7 bases for J; bases not matched to a gene: 8. This CDR3 comprises 14 residues. Germline V gives CDR1 GTSNPN, CDR2 SVGIG (reference sequence). In DNA, the CDR3 is TGTGCCTGGAGCCGGGACAGCCTATTCGGGGAGCTGTTTTTT. Amino acid sequence: CAWSRDSLFGELFF.

The chain links TRBV27 to TRBJ2-5; possibly TRBD1 for D (6 bases). This CDR3 spans 14 amino acids. Germline CDR1 MNHEY, CDR2 SMNVEV (reference sequence). Trimming left V 2 bases short and J 5 bases short, with 12 bases between. CDR3 region: CASSLDGRGETQYF. The CDR3 nucleotides read TGTGCCAGCAGTTTAGACGGCAGGGGTGAGACCCAGTACTTC.

The chain links TRBV6-4 to TRBJ1-2; D gene ambiguous. V lost 2 bases and J lost 3, with 13 bases in between. Germline assignment: CDR1 MRHNA and CDR2 SNTAGT. This CDR3 is 15 amino acids long. CDR3 DNA sequence: TGTGCCAGCAGTGACCCCTCCGGAGCGCACTATGGCTACACCTTC. As protein: CASSDPSGAHYGYTF.

V gene TRBV11-2 combines with J gene TRBJ2-1; 7 nucleotides agree with TRBD2. Trimming removed 4 bases from V and 2 bases from J; junction bases left unmatched: 5. Germline loops: CDR1 SGHAT, CDR2 FQNNGV. The CDR3 contains 15 residues. In DNA, the CDR3 is TGTGCCAGCAGCTCCGAGCGGGGCACCTACAATGAGCAGTTCTTC. It translates to CASSSERGTYNEQFF.

The genes are TRBV20-1 and TRBJ1-1; D gene ambiguous. Germline V gives CDR1 DFQATT, CDR2 SNEGSKA (reference sequence). V shed 6 bases and J shed 10 bases, with 15 bases lying between them. The CDR3 spans 11 residues. CDR3 coding DNA: TGCAGTGCACGACTCACCAGATTAGCTTTCTTT. It is translated as CSARLTRLAFF.

This chain joins TRBV28 and TRBJ2-7; a weak D match, TRBD1 (5 bases). The CDR3 runs to 13 residues. Deletions cut 6 bases from V and 4 bases from J, with 13 bases between. Germline assignment: CDR1 MDHEN and CDR2 SYDVKM. The CDR3, as DNA: TGTGCCAGCAGACCTACCGCAGGGTACGAGCAGTACTTC. Amino acids: CASRPTAGYEQYF.

This clone has only a few counts. J is TRBJ2-7 and V is TRBV10-3, with 8 bases fitting TRBD2. The V gene end was trimmed by 10 bases and the J gene end by 0 bases; junction bases not matched to a gene: 8. The CDR3 length is 14 residues. Germline CDR1 and CDR2: ENHRY and SYGVKD. CDR3 sequence (DNA): TGTGCCACAGGACCAACTAGCGGCTCCTACGAGCAGTACTTC. This sequence encodes CATGPTSGSYEQYF.

The chain joins TRBV3-1 (or the pseudogene TRBV3-2) to TRBJ2-5; 15 nucleotides align to TRBD2. V shed 1 base, J shed 4 bases, and the junction held 4 bases outside the gene matches. The germline V gene encodes CDR1 LGHDT and CDR2 YNNKEL (reference sequence). This CDR3 is 17 amino acids long. The CDR3 here is CASSQGTSGGALETQYF. The CDR3 nucleotides read TGTGCCAGCAGCCAAGGGACTAGCGGGGGGGCCTTAGAGACCCAGTACTTC.

The genes are TRBV7-2 and TRBJ2-1, with D hard to call. This CDR3 spans 11 amino acids. The germline V and J ends were trimmed by 3 bases and 7 bases, with 4 bases remaining between them. CDR1 and CDR2 from the germline V gene are SGHTA and FQGNSA. In nucleotides, the CDR3 is TGTGCCAGCAGCTTGGCTAATGAGCAGTTCTTC. It yields the protein CASSLANEQFF.

This clone has a single count. The chain links TRBV9 to TRBJ2-7; 10 bases fit TRBD2. Germline assignment: CDR1 SGDLS and CDR2 YYNGEE. V dropped 2 bases and J dropped 3; count of bases not matched to a gene: 5. This CDR3 has 15 amino acids. CDR3 sequence: CASSVGTSEIYEQYF. The CDR3 coding sequence is TGTGCCAGCAGCGTGGGGACTAGCGAGATCTACGAGCAGTACTTC.

The rearrangement joins TRBV11-3 to TRBJ1-1; 10 bases align to TRBD1. V lost 5 bases and J lost 5; bases outside the gene matches: 5. Germline V gives CDR1 SGHNT, CDR2 YENEEA. The CDR3 spans 14 residues. The CDR3 region is CASSTTGGETEAFF. The CDR3 DNA reads TGTGCCAGCAGCACGACAGGGGGCGAGACTGAAGCTTTCTTT.

This sequence joins TRBV3-1 (or the pseudogene TRBV3-2) and TRBJ1-4, with D tentatively TRBD1 (5 bases). The CDR3 is 17 amino acids. CDR1 is LGHDT and CDR2 is YNNKEL in the germline V gene (reference sequence). Trimming took 3 bases from V and 8 from J, leaving 22 bases between them. The CDR3 region has the DNA TGTGCCAGCAGCCAGACGGGGGGAAGAAGGGACGGAGAAAAACTGTTTTTT. Translation: CASSQTGGRRDGEKLFF.

This sequence joins TRBV28 and TRBJ2-7, with a weak D call TRBD2 (7 bases). In germline, CDR1 is MDHEN, CDR2 SYDVKM. CDR3 size: 14 residues. The V gene lost 9 bases and the J gene lost 2 bases, with 17 bases spanning the gap. The CDR3 sequence: CASNRRGGTYEQYF. The CDR3 coding sequence is TGTGCCAGTAATCGAAGGGGGGGCACCTACGAGCAGTACTTC. The full variable domain, in which reference TRBV28 and TRBJ2-7 provide the parts outside the CDR3, is DVKVTQSSRYLVKRTGEKVFLECVQDMDHENMFWYRQDPGLGLRLIYFSYDVKMKEKGDIPEGYSVSREKKERFSLILESASTNQTSMYLCASNRRGGTYEQYFGPGTRLTVT.

As DNA, the CDR3 is TGTGCCAGCAGCCCACGACTAGCGGGTTATAACAATGAGCAGTTCTTC. Residues: CASSPRLAGYNNEQFF. The chain joins TRBV7-2 to TRBJ2-1; 10 bases are shared with TRBD2. There are 16 residues in the CDR3. CDR1 and CDR2 (germline): SGHTA, FQGNSA. Trimming took 5 bases from V and 5 from J; bases not matched to a gene: 9.

This clone was observed a few times. The chain recombines TRBV21-1 with TRBJ1-2; the table's D call TRBD1 went unverified against the DNA. TRBV21-1 is a listed pseudogene. The CDR3 covers 12 residues. The CDR3 region is CASSRARYGYTF. CDR3 nucleotide sequence: TGTGCCAGCAGCAGGGCCCGCTATGGCTACACCTTC.

The chain links TRBV20-1 to TRBJ1-6; D remains unclear. This CDR3 is built from 14 residues. Germline CDR1 DFQATT, CDR2 SNEGSKA (reference sequence). Trimming took off 3 bases at V and 4 bases at J, with 10 bases between the two ends. CDR3 DNA sequence: TGCAGTGCTAGTAAGGAGCTATATAATTCACCCCTCCACTTT. This encodes CSASKELYNSPLHF.